The 23 T cell receptor beta chains below come from one sample, sequenced in a study of blood T cell repertoires in COVID-19. TCRdb's copy holds only in-frame clones and misses some; the assay was immunoSEQ multiplex PCR. Here the sample spans about 430,000 clones, about 88% being singletons. The sequenced sample consisted of PBMCs or T cells enriched from blood (not recorded which). All receptors derive from a woman between 18 and 29 years old who had been exposed to COVID-19.

The sample holds one count of this clone. V is TRBV6-5 and J is TRBJ2-3; tentatively, D is TRBD2 (5 bases). V was clipped by 8 bases and J by 7 bases, with 10 bases between them. The germline gives CDR1 MNHEY, CDR2 SVGAGI. The CDR3 extends over 11 amino acids. DNA for the CDR3: TGTGCCAGCGGAGGTTCCAATACGCAGTATTTT. Its protein product is CASGGSNTQYF.

The CDR3 here is CASSIQGLKGNEQFF. The CDR3, as DNA: TGTGCCAGCAGCATACAGGGGTTAAAGGGCAATGAGCAGTTCTTC. The chain recombines TRBV14 with TRBJ2-1; 7 nucleotides agree with TRBD1. CDR3 length: 15 amino acids. CDR1 is SGHDN and CDR2 is FVKESK in the germline V gene. Germline trimming cut 5 bases from V and 6 bases from J; bases unmatched to any gene: 10.

This chain links TRBV15 with TRBJ1-6, with 9 bases that match TRBD1. Germline trimming cut 2 bases from V and 8 bases from J; bases unmatched to any gene: 7. CDR1 and CDR2 (germline): LNHNV, YYDKDF (reference sequence). This CDR3 is 16 amino acids long. As DNA, the CDR3 is TGTGCCACCAGCAGATTCGGGACAGGGATAGATTCACCCCTCCACTTT. Its protein product is CATSRFGTGIDSPLHF.

The chain links TRBV5-1 to TRBJ2-2; maybe TRBD1 (6 bases). V was cut by 4 bases and J by 3 bases, with 10 bases left in between. Per germline, CDR1 SGHRS and CDR2 YFSETQ. The CDR3 has 14 residues. CDR3 amino acids: CASSPRTDTGELFF. CDR3 coding DNA: TGCGCCAGCAGCCCCCGGACAGACACCGGGGAGCTGTTTTTT.

The V gene is TRBV7-9, the J gene TRBJ1-6; D is perhaps TRBD1 (6 bases). Looked up from germline, CDR1 is SEHNR and CDR2 is FQNEAQ (reference sequence). V lost 5 bases, J lost 7 bases, and 15 bases lay in between. This CDR3 is built from 15 residues. CDR3 coding DNA: TGTGCCAGCAGCCGGATTGGACAGCTGAATTCACCCCTCCACTTT. Translated: CASSRIGQLNSPLHF. The variable domain in full, with the rest retrieved from reference TRBV7-9 and TRBJ1-6, is DTGVSQNPRHKITKRGQNVTFRCDPISEHNRLYWYRQTLGQGPEFLTYFQNEAQLEKSRLLSDRFSAERPKGSFSTLEIQRTEQGDSAMYLCASSRIGQLNSPLHFGNGTRLTVT.

The chain links TRBV18 to TRBJ1-2; TRBD1 might be the D (5 bases). The CDR3 loop spans 14 amino acids. The ends were cut back, 4 bases at V and 4 bases at J, with 13 bases in the middle. Germline V gene sequence: CDR1 KGHSH, CDR2 LQKENI. CDR3 in amino acids: CASSQVGTAYGYTF. DNA for the CDR3: TGTGCCAGCTCACAGGTGGGGACTGCCTATGGCTACACCTTC.

This chain joins TRBV9 and TRBJ2-1; no firm D call. V lost 2 bases and J lost 0, with 12 bases in between. This CDR3 spans 16 amino acids. CDR1 and CDR2 from the germline V gene are SGDLS and YYNGEE. This chain's CDR3 is CASSVSAVSSYNEQFF. The CDR3 nucleotides read TGTGCCAGCAGCGTCTCGGCGGTAAGCTCCTACAATGAGCAGTTCTTC.

The rearrangement uses TRBV19 and TRBJ2-1; 11 bases match TRBD2. The ends lost 8 bases at V and 0 bases at J; junction bases unmatched: 6. This CDR3 is 16 amino acids long. Germline CDR1 LNHDA, CDR2 SQIVND (reference sequence). The CDR3 loop reads CASQGTSGTSYNEQFF. CDR3 coding DNA: TGTGCCAGTCAAGGGACTAGCGGAACCTCCTACAATGAGCAGTTCTTC.

The chain employs TRBV4-2 and TRBJ2-6, with D hard to call. CDR1 and CDR2 from the germline V gene are LGHNA and YNFKEQ. Trimming stripped 0 bases from V and 0 bases from J, with 9 bases between. The CDR3 is 17 amino acids. DNA of the CDR3: TGTGCCAGCAGCCAAGATCGACTGAGCTCTGGGGCCAACGTCCTGACTTTC. This gives the protein CASSQDRLSSGANVLTF.

V usage is TRBV7-2 and J usage is TRBJ1-2; 10 bases align to TRBD1. CDR1 is SGHTA, CDR2 FQGNSA, per germline. V was pared by 7 bases and J by 3 bases, with 8 bases of the junction left unmatched. The CDR3 extends over 15 amino acids. CDR3 in DNA: TGTGCCAGCACTCGAGACAGGGGGCGGGACTATGGCTACACCTTC. It encodes CASTRDRGRDYGYTF.

The chain carries TRBV5-4 and TRBJ1-1, with 9 positions matching TRBD1. The ends lost 4 bases at V and 2 bases at J; junction bases unmatched: 3. Germline V gives CDR1 SGHNT, CDR2 YYREEE (reference sequence). The CDR3 spans 14 residues. The CDR3, as DNA: TGTGCCAGCAGCCCGGGACAGGGAAACACTGAAGCTTTCTTT. This codes for CASSPGQGNTEAFF. The whole variable domain, filled in from reference TRBV5-4 and TRBJ1-1, reads ETGVTQSPTHLIKTRGQQVTLRCSSQSGHNTVSWYQQALGQGPQFIFQYYREEENGRGNFPPRFSGLQFPNYSSELNVNALELDDSALYLCASSPGQGNTEAFFGQGTRLTVV.

This clone was found a few times. The rearrangement joins TRBV28 to TRBJ1-6, with D maybe TRBD1 (6 bases). CDR1 and CDR2 from the germline V gene are MDHEN and SYDVKM. Trimming took off 4 bases at V and 5 bases at J, with 15 bases between the two ends. This CDR3 is 16 amino acids long. CDR3 DNA: TGTGCCAGCAGTTCCCCGGGGGGGGGCGATAATTCACCCCTCCACTTT. Its protein product is CASSSPGGGDNSPLHF.

The rearrangement uses TRBV5-1 and TRBJ2-7; D perhaps matches TRBD1 (5 bases). This CDR3 is 14 amino acids long. Germline loops: CDR1 SGHRS, CDR2 YFSETQ. V was pared by 0 bases and J by 6 bases, with 13 bases between. CDR3: CASSLGTGVVEQYF. The CDR3 DNA is TGCGCCAGCAGCTTGGGTACAGGAGTAGTCGAGCAGTACTTC.

This chain connects TRBV6-6 to TRBJ1-1; D not certain. In germline, CDR1 is MNHNY, CDR2 SVGAGI (reference sequence). CDR3 length: 15 residues. Between the trimmed V and J ends, which lost 0 bases and 7 bases, there was a span of 15 bases. The CDR3 bases are TGTGCCAGCAGTTACTCGACGCGGGTTGCCAGTGAAGCTTTCTTT. It yields the protein CASSYSTRVASEAFF.

A few counts support this clone. This rearrangement joins TRBV6-5 to TRBJ1-2; 7 nucleotides align to TRBD1. From germline, CDR1 is MNHEY and CDR2 SVGAGI. Trimming at V came to 5 bases and at J to 8 bases, leaving 2 bases not matched to a gene. The length of the CDR3 is 11 residues. The CDR3 sequence is CASSTGVGYTF. The CDR3 coding sequence is TGTGCCAGCAGTACAGGGGTCGGCTACACCTTC.

The V gene is TRBV4-2, the J gene TRBJ2-4, with 7 bases that match TRBD2. The V segment lost 1 base and the J segment 6 bases; nucleotides outside the gene matches: 3. CDR3 length: 14 amino acids. Looked up from germline, CDR1 is LGHNA and CDR2 is YNFKEQ. CDR3 sequence (DNA): TGTGCCAGCAGCCAAGGACTAGCCTTAAACATTCAGTACTTC. Its protein is CASSQGLALNIQYF.

V usage is TRBV28 and J usage is TRBJ1-6; no clear D. Trimming cost V 2 bases and J 19 bases, with 12 bases left between them. CDR3 size: 11 residues. Germline V lookup: CDR1 MDHEN, CDR2 SYDVKM. The DNA of the CDR3 is TGTGCCAGCAGTTTAGGCCGACTGGTGCACTTT. The encoded protein is CASSLGRLVHF.

V is TRBV29-1 and J is TRBJ2-2; 8 positions agree with TRBD1. The ends lost 7 bases at V and 3 bases at J; junction bases unmatched: 7. The CDR3 is 14 amino acids. CDR1 SQVTM and CDR2 ANQGSEA come from the germline V gene. The CDR3 region is CSGRQGRDTGELFF. The CDR3 DNA reads TGCAGCGGCAGACAGGGGAGAGACACCGGGGAGCTGTTTTTT.

This chain joins TRBV9 and TRBJ1-1; D is possibly TRBD1 (6 bases). Per the germline V gene, CDR1 is SGDLS and CDR2 is YYNGEE. The CDR3 has 14 residues. Trimming shortened V by 7 bases and J by 3 bases, and 16 bases separated the two germline ends. CDR3 protein: CASGISPGDTEAFF. The CDR3 region has the DNA TGTGCCAGCGGCATATCTCCAGGGGACACTGAAGCTTTCTTT.

V and J are TRBV7-9 and TRBJ1-5, with 9 bases aligning to TRBD1. Per germline, CDR1 SEHNR and CDR2 FQNEAQ (reference sequence). The CDR3 extends over 17 amino acids. The ends lost 4 bases at V and 5 bases at J; junction bases unmatched: 12. CDR3 loop: CASSSLGGTGSDQPQHF. CDR3 bases: TGTGCCAGCAGCTCCCTAGGCGGGACAGGGAGCGATCAGCCCCAGCATTTT.

The chain combines TRBV7-6 with TRBJ1-2, with TRBD1 identical over 7 bases. V lost 2 bases, J lost 6 bases, and 6 bases stayed unmatched. The CDR3 extends over 14 amino acids. Germline assignment: CDR1 SGHVS and CDR2 FNYEAQ. Here the CDR3 reads CASSLIQGKDGYTF. The DNA for the CDR3 is TGTGCCAGCAGCTTAATACAGGGGAAGGATGGCTACACCTTC.

The J gene is TRBJ2-5, the V gene TRBV5-4, with 7 bases identical to TRBD1. Trimming removed 3 bases from V and 2 bases from J; junction bases left unmatched: 7. CDR3 length: 15 amino acids. Germline loops: CDR1 SGHNT, CDR2 YYREEE (reference sequence). CDR3 sequence (DNA): TGTGCCAGCAGCTCTGGAACAGGGGTACAAGAGACCCAGTACTTC. The encoded protein is CASSSGTGVQETQYF.

CDR3 nucleotides: TGCGCCAGCAGCCAGTCGACAGGGGAAGGGGCTGAAGCTTTCTTT. Translating it yields CASSQSTGEGAEAFF. The V call is TRBV4-3, the J call TRBJ1-1; 8 bases are a match to TRBD1. Germline V gene data show CDR1 as LGHNA and CDR2 as YSLEER. The V and J ends lost 3 bases and 6 bases, in that order; junction bases with no gene match: 9. The CDR3 covers 15 residues.